Presented here are 27 T cell receptor beta chains from one specimen sequenced in a study of beta chain features in type 1 diabetes. The isolated RNA, all of it, was reverse transcribed, so expressed TCRB transcripts were what got sequenced. Measured with immunoSEQ multiplex PCR; TCRdb has only the in-frame clones, and not every one. The sample holds tens of thousands of clones; nearly 70% are singletons and the top ten take approximately 2.1%. The sample consisted of Tregs from blood. Receptors were obtained from a middle-aged woman in good health.

J is TRBJ1-4 and V is TRBV14, with TRBD1 matching over 8 bases. The CDR3 length is 15 residues. CDR1 is SGHDN and CDR2 is FVKESK in the germline V gene. V gave up 5 bases and J gave up 4 bases; unmatched junction bases: 6. As DNA, the CDR3 is TGTGCCAGCAGCACCCGCAGGGGGCGTAATGAAAAACTGTTTTTT. Translated: CASSTRRGRNEKLFF.

The rearrangement joins TRBV1 to TRBJ1-1; TRBD1 reflects the table's D call only, with no check against the DNA. TRBV1 constitutes a pseudogene. CDR3 size: 14 residues. CDR3 sequence (DNA): TGCACCAGCAGCTTCCGCGTGGGCAGTACTGAAGCTTTCTTT. Translated: CTSSFRVGSTEAFF.

This chain joins TRBV7-9 and TRBJ1-1; TRBD1 matches 9 bases. Germline lookup yields CDR1 SEHNR and CDR2 FQNEAQ (reference sequence). Trimming cost V 4 bases and J 1 base; bases outside gene matches: 7. The CDR3 runs 16 residues. The CDR3 coding sequence is TGTGCCAGCAGCTCACGGGGGGGACAGGGGAACACTGAAGCTTTCTTT. Encoded protein: CASSSRGGQGNTEAFF.

The V gene is TRBV5-4, the J gene TRBJ2-1; 8 nucleotides line up with TRBD1. The CDR3 has 16 amino acids. J gave up 6 bases and V 2 bases, and 10 bases lay outside the gene matches. Germline values: CDR1 SGHNT, CDR2 YYREEE (reference sequence). CDR3 sequence: CASSLMRTGWGNEQFF. The DNA of the CDR3 is TGTGCCAGCAGCTTAATGAGGACAGGGTGGGGCAATGAGCAGTTCTTC.

The V call is TRBV7-2, the J call TRBJ1-6; D is unclear. The CDR3 is 18 residues long. Germline V gene lookup returns CDR1 SGHTA and CDR2 FQGNSA. The V end was cut by 2 bases, the J end by 2 bases, with 16 bases between. CDR3 nucleotide sequence: TGTGCCAGCAGCTTATACCCCTCGTTGGCAGCCTATAATTCACCCCTCCACTTT. This codes for CASSLYPSLAAYNSPLHF.

This clone has only one observation. The rearrangement links TRBV11-2 to TRBJ1-1; a weak D match, TRBD1 (5 bases). Germline V gene lookup returns CDR1 SGHAT and CDR2 FQNNGV. Between the trimmed V and J ends, which lost 5 bases and 5 bases, there was a span of 12 bases. The CDR3 runs to 13 residues. CDR3 nucleotides: TGTGCCAGCAGCCCAGGGTGGGTAACTGAAGCTTTCTTT. This codes for CASSPGWVTEAFF.

The V call is TRBV18, the J call TRBJ1-5; unclear D gene. The CDR3 consists of 16 residues. Germline V gives CDR1 KGHSH, CDR2 LQKENI. Trimming removed 2 bases at V and 0 bases at J, with 11 bases between. The CDR3 loop is CASSPDLHYSNQPQHF. The CDR3 DNA sequence: TGTGCCAGCTCACCAGATTTGCACTATAGCAATCAGCCCCAGCATTTT.

The chain links TRBV19 to TRBJ1-5; a possible D gene is TRBD1 (6 bases). The CDR3 is 14 amino acids. The ends were cut back, 3 bases at V and 1 base at J, with 7 bases in the middle. Germline CDR1 is LNHDA and CDR2 is SQIVND (reference sequence). In nucleotides, the CDR3 is TGTGCCAGTAGTATCAGGGGAAGCAATCAGCCCCAGCATTTT. It is translated as CASSIRGSNQPQHF. Variable domain in full (rest from reference TRBV19 and TRBJ1-5): DGGITQSPKYLFRKEGQNVTLSCEQNLNHDAMYWYRQDPGQGLRLIYYSQIVNDFQKGDIAEGYSVSREKKESFPLTVTSAQKNPTAFYLCASSIRGSNQPQHFGDGTRLSIL.

A single count supports this clone. The chain combines TRBV10-3 with TRBJ2-7, with a weak D call TRBD2 (7 bases). The CDR3 runs 16 residues. Looked up from germline, CDR1 is ENHRY and CDR2 is SYGVKD. Trimming left V 3 bases short and J 3 bases short, with 18 bases between. CDR3 sequence (DNA): TGTGCCATCAGTGAAGGGAGGGACAAGGGGAGCTACGAGCAGTACTTC. Its protein is CAISEGRDKGSYEQYF.

The chain combines TRBV6-5 with TRBJ2-7, with 7 bases matching TRBD1. Trimming removed 9 bases from V and 2 bases from J; junction bases left unmatched: 4. The CDR3 has 12 amino acids. Germline V gives CDR1 MNHEY, CDR2 SVGAGI. The CDR3: CASRDSAYEQYF. The DNA for the CDR3 is TGTGCCAGTCGGGACAGCGCCTACGAGCAGTACTTC.

This clone was found once. This chain connects TRBV6-1 to TRBJ2-7; 8 nucleotides agree with TRBD2. The CDR3 is 14 amino acids. The J segment lost 2 bases and the V segment lost 6 bases, leaving 6 bases of the junction unmatched. CDR1 and CDR2 from the germline V gene are MNHNS and SASEGT. CDR3 bases: TGTGCCAGCAGAGGGAGCGGGGGTACCTACGAGCAGTACTTC. Amino acids: CASRGSGGTYEQYF.

By proportion, this clone is medium-sized. The rearrangement uses TRBV19 and TRBJ1-2; TRBD1 agrees at 9 bases. Per germline, CDR1 LNHDA and CDR2 SQIVND (reference sequence). With V trimmed by 7 bases and J by 4 bases, 16 bases remained unmatched. The CDR3 is 17 residues long. CDR3 in amino acids: CASTDPGQGLGAYGYTF. The CDR3 nucleotides are TGTGCCAGTACCGATCCGGGACAGGGCCTTGGGGCCTATGGCTACACCTTC.

This clone has more than one count but fewer than ten. The chain couples TRBV9 to TRBJ2-3; TRBD2 might be the D (5 bases). Trimming shortened V by 8 bases and J by 0 bases, and 16 bases separated the two germline ends. The CDR3 totals 15 residues. Germline CDR1 SGDLS, CDR2 YYNGEE. The DNA of the CDR3 is TGTGCCAGTAACGGTGGGCGGGTTAGCACAGATACGCAGTATTTT. It yields the protein CASNGGRVSTDTQYF.

For this clone: A read error may produce the germline difference seen at one junction end. This chain joins TRBV19 and TRBJ2-5, with D perhaps matching TRBD1 (6 bases). CDR1 is LNHDA and CDR2 is SQIVND in the germline V gene (reference sequence). CDR3 length equals 14 residues. The CDR3 DNA sequence: TGTGCCAGTAGTCCGGGACAAGGGCAAGGGACCCAGTACTTC. This translates into CASSPGQGQGTQYF.

The chain carries TRBV18 and TRBJ1-3, with 7 bases aligning to TRBD1. The CDR3 spans 17 residues. The germline gives CDR1 KGHSH, CDR2 LQKENI. The ends lost 3 bases at V and 4 bases at J; junction bases unmatched: 12. The CDR3 DNA follows: TGTGCCAGCTCACCGATGACGACAGGGTCAATGGGAAACACCATATATTTT. Translation: CASSPMTTGSMGNTIYF.

A few counts support this clone. This chain joins TRBV23-1 and TRBJ1-3; TRBD1 might be the D (5 bases). TRBV23-1 is flagged as an ORF with uncertain function. The V gene lost 3 bases and the J gene lost 4 bases, with 10 bases spanning the gap. The CDR3 runs 14 residues. The CDR3 loop is CASSHRDSGNTIYF. In nucleotides, the CDR3 is TGCGCCAGCAGTCACCGGGACTCCGGAAACACCATATATTTT.

DNA for the CDR3: TGTGCCAGCAGCTTTGAGGTTACCACAGATACGCAGTATTTT. Residues: CASSFEVTTDTQYF. The rearrangement uses TRBV11-2 and TRBJ2-3; no reliable D call. From germline, CDR1 is SGHAT and CDR2 FQNNGV. V was pared by 3 bases and J by 2 bases, with 9 bases between. The CDR3 is made up of 14 amino acids.

This chain uses TRBV5-8 with TRBJ2-1; TRBD1 is a possible D gene (5 bases). The CDR3 has 16 residues. Trimming took off 0 bases at V and 5 bases at J, with 15 bases between the two ends. Per germline, CDR1 SGHTS and CDR2 YDEGEE. The CDR3 nucleotides read TGTGCCAGCAGCTTGGGGGCCCAGGGCCGACACAATGAGCAGTTCTTC. It translates to CASSLGAQGRHNEQFF.

The J gene is TRBJ1-6, the V gene TRBV7-9, with a possible D match to TRBD1 (6 bases). V was pared by 10 bases and J by 8 bases, with 15 bases between. The CDR3 is 13 amino acids. Germline loops: CDR1 SEHNR, CDR2 FQNEAQ (reference sequence). CDR3 nucleotide sequence: TGTGCCATCCAGGGACGGACAGATTCACCCCTCCACTTT. It is translated as CAIQGRTDSPLHF. The whole variable domain, filled in from reference TRBV7-9 and TRBJ1-6, reads DTGVSQNPRHKITKRGQNVTFRCDPISEHNRLYWYRQTLGQGPEFLTYFQNEAQLEKSRLLSDRFSAERPKGSFSTLEIQRTEQGDSAMYLCAIQGRTDSPLHFGNGTRLTVT.

J is TRBJ1-4 and V is TRBV29-1, with D perhaps TRBD1 (5 bases). Per the germline V gene, CDR1 is SQVTM and CDR2 is ANQGSEA. The CDR3 loop spans 13 amino acids. Trimming took off 6 bases at V and 8 bases at J, with 16 bases between the two ends. The chain's CDR3 is CSVPTEGGEKLFF. The CDR3 DNA reads TGCAGCGTCCCGACAGAAGGTGGGGAAAAACTGTTTTTT. Full variable domain (remainder filled in from reference TRBV29-1 and TRBJ1-4): SAVISQKPSRDICQRGTSLTIQCQVDSQVTMMFWYRQQPGQSLTLIATANQGSEATYESGFVIDKFPISRPNLTFSTLTVSNMSPEDSSIYLCSVPTEGGEKLFFGSGTQLSVL.

This chain uses TRBV18 with TRBJ1-4; 8 nucleotides align to TRBD1. Trimming at V came to 3 bases and at J to 7 bases, leaving 7 bases not matched to a gene. Germline V lookup: CDR1 KGHSH, CDR2 LQKENI. The length of the CDR3 is 15 residues. The CDR3 region has the DNA TGTGCCAGCTCACCCCCGGACAGGGAGGGTGAAAAACTGTTTTTT. Translated: CASSPPDREGEKLFF.

This chain links TRBV5-1 with TRBJ1-5; 8 bases align to TRBD1. The V and J ends lost 0 bases and 6 bases, in that order; junction bases with no gene match: 5. Germline loops: CDR1 SGHRS, CDR2 YFSETQ. The CDR3 spans 15 residues. CDR3 protein: CASSLDGQGGQPQHF. Here the CDR3 DNA reads TGCGCCAGCAGCTTGGATGGACAGGGAGGTCAGCCCCAGCATTTT.

V gene TRBV4-3 combines with J gene TRBJ2-6; 8 bases fit TRBD2. Per germline, CDR1 LGHNA and CDR2 YSLEER. This CDR3 spans 16 amino acids. With V trimmed by 5 bases and J by 2 bases, 5 bases remained unmatched. The CDR3 DNA reads TGCGCCAGCAGCATCCGGGGGGGGACTGGGGCCAACGTCCTGACTTTC. Residues: CASSIRGGTGANVLTF.

The V call is TRBV2, the J call TRBJ2-1, with TRBD2 as a possible D gene (7 bases). Germline loops: CDR1 SNHLY, CDR2 FYNNEI. This CDR3 spans 16 amino acids. Trimming stripped 6 bases from V and 6 bases from J, with 21 bases between. Here the CDR3 DNA reads TGTGCCAGCAGGACCTCCATGAGGGGGGGCCTCAATGAGCAGTTCTTC. Translation: CASRTSMRGGLNEQFF. The full variable domain, rest sourced from reference TRBV2 and TRBJ2-1, is EPEVTQTPSHQVTQMGQEVILRCVPISNHLYFYWYRQILGQKVEFLVSFYNNEISEKSEIFDDQFSVERPDGSNFTLKIRSTKLEDSAMYFCASRTSMRGGLNEQFFGPGTRLTVL.

This clone was observed a few times. V is TRBV7-9 and J is TRBJ2-4; D is possibly TRBD2 (6 bases). Germline CDR1 is SEHNR and CDR2 is FQNEAQ (reference sequence). The CDR3 spans 13 residues. Trimming cost V 5 bases and J 5 bases, with 10 bases left between them. This chain's CDR3 is CASSPGGQNIQYF. The CDR3 nucleotides read TGTGCCAGCAGCCCCGGGGGACAAAACATTCAGTACTTC.

The chain combines TRBV6-6 with TRBJ2-7; D perhaps matches TRBD1 (5 bases). Trimming took 0 bases from V and 3 from J, leaving 9 bases between them. Germline V gene sequence: CDR1 MNHNY, CDR2 SVGAGI (reference sequence). This CDR3 comprises 14 residues. CDR3 sequence reads: CASSYSGQGYEQYF. CDR3 nucleotide sequence: TGTGCCAGCAGTTACTCGGGGCAGGGCTACGAGCAGTACTTC.

J is TRBJ1-5 and V is TRBV29-1; 7 nucleotides agree with TRBD1. With 8 bases clipped from V and 7 bases from J, the junction kept 11 bases outside the gene matches. This CDR3 region has 13 residues. From germline, CDR1 is SQVTM and CDR2 ANQGSEA. The CDR3 protein is CSTSVGGGQPQHF. For the CDR3, the DNA is TGCAGCACAAGCGTAGGGGGCGGGCAGCCCCAGCATTTT.